Reported below is one T cell receptor beta chain. Its target is not known. Regulatory T cells were sorted as CD4+CD25hiCD127low/negative. The record originates from a study of B cell selection in AIRE deficiency. Study outcomes and limitations: Of 3,500 to 4,000 shared Treg TCRbeta sequences, 31.6% were healthy-donor-only and about 9.1% patient-only.

The data were produced by immunoSEQ multiplex PCR, yet TCRdb's version contains in-frame clones alone and is incomplete. The top ten clones hold 0.89% of a sample with approximately 18,000 clones, just over 90% of them seen once. This CDR3 comprises 13 residues. Germline values: CDR1 SGHTA, CDR2 FQGNSA. Trimming cost V 5 bases and J 10 bases, with 12 bases left between them. The sequencing sample was made of CD4+CD25+ Tregs sorted from PBMCs. The receptor was isolated from a human donor in good health. This sequence joins TRBV7-2 and TRBJ1-6; D remains unclear. CDR3 nucleotides: TGTGCCAGCAGCCCGTCACCCTTCTCACCCCTCCACTTT. Translating gives CASSPSPFSPLHF. Full variable domain (rest looked up from reference TRBV7-2 and TRBJ1-6): GAGVSQSPSNKVTEKGKDVELRCDPISGHTALYWYRQSLGQGLEFLIYFQGNSAPDKSGLPSDRFSAERTGGSVSTLTIQRTQQEDSAVYLCASSPSPFSPLHFGNGTRLTVT.